This T cell receptor (beta chain) was profiled in a study of tumor-infiltrating lymphocytes in primary liver carcinoma. TCR beta cDNA was made from 400 to 500 ng total RNA with a constant-region primer. Three nested multiplex PCR rounds, a slightly modified ARM-PCR method, built the TCR beta libraries. Using its own MiXCR run on the multiplex PCR reads, TCRdb lists one record per CDR3 protein. The data hold 150,000 to 200,000 distinct CDR3 sequences, with around 85% observed a single time. Broader study findings: With p = 0.039, the top-250-clone fraction in tumors significantly exceeded that in blood. Just about 7.5-25% of leading clones were found in every one of five regions.

Unsorted bulk tissue, about 20-32 mg of it, served as the source for co-extraction of RNA and DNA. Viable tumor cells exceeded 85% in all tumor samples. As regards this clonotype: Its antigen is unidentified. One junction end disagrees with the germline gene, perhaps due to a read error.

The source is a man aged 40-49 years with primary liver carcinoma and hepatitis B virus infection. The sequencing sample was made of tumor tissue from primary liver carcinoma.

In nucleotides, the CDR3 is TGTGCCAACAGCTTACAAGCCAAAGACATTCAGTACTTC. This codes for CANSLQAKDIQYF. The chain uses TRBV11-2 and TRBJ2-4; no reliable D call. CDR3 length: 13 amino acids. Germline V gene sequence: CDR1 SGHAT, CDR2 FQNNGV.